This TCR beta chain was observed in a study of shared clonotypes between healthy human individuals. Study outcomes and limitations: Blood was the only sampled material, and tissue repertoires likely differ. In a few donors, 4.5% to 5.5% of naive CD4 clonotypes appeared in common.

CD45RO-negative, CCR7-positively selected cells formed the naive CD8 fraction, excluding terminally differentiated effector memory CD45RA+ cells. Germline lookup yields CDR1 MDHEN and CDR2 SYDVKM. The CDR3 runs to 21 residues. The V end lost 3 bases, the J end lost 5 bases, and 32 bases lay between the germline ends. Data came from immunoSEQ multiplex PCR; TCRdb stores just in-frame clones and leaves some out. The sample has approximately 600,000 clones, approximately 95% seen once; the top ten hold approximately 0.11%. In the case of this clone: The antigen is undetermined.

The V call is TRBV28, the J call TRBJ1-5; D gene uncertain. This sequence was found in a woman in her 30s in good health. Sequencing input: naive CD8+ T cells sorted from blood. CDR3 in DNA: TGTGCCAGCAGTTTTTTTGTTGGTTCGATTCGGGCTCGGTTGGGCGATCAGCCCCAGCATTTT. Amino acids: CASSFFVGSIRARLGDQPQHF. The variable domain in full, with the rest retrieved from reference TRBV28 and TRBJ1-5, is DVKVTQSSRYLVKRTGEKVFLECVQDMDHENMFWYRQDPGLGLRLIYFSYDVKMKEKGDIPEGYSVSREKKERFSLILESASTNQTSMYLCASSFFVGSIRARLGDQPQHFGDGTRLSIL.